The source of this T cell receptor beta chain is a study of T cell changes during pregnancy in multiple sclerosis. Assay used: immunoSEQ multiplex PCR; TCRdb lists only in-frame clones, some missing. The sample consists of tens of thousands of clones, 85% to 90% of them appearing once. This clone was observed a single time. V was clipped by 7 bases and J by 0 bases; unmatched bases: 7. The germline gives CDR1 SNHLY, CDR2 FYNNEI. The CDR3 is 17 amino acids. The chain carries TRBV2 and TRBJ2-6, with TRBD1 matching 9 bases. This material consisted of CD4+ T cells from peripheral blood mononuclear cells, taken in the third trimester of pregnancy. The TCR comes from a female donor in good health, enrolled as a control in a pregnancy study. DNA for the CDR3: TGTGCCAGCAATGCCGGGACAGGGTACTCTGGGGCCAACGTCCTGACTTTC. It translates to CASNAGTGYSGANVLTF.